This note documents a single T cell receptor beta chain sequence. Its antigen is unidentified. This entry comes from a study of STAT3 mutations in large granular lymphocyte leukemia. General study points: Differing intervals and regimens complicate linking therapy response to clone burden. Every T-cell large granular lymphocyte leukemia patient had at least one immunodominant TCR beta clonotype.

Trimming took 9 bases from V and 2 from J, leaving 11 bases between them. Germline-derived CDR1 and CDR2 are SNHLY and FYNNEI. This CDR3 is built from 12 residues. Repertoires were generated with immunoSEQ multiplex PCR, while TCRdb's copy carries only in-frame clones and drops some. This sample has fewer than 7,000 clones, with just under 35% found just once. The rearrangement uses TRBV2 and TRBJ2-7; D tentatively fits TRBD1 or TRBD2 (5 bases each). This TCR was recovered from a woman between 40 and 55 years old with T-cell large granular lymphocyte leukemia. Some clones in this sample may be carry-over from other donors' samples. Material for sequencing was peripheral blood mononuclear cells. In DNA, the CDR3 is TGTGCCAGTCTTGGGACGGCCTACGAGCAGTACTTC. Protein product: CASLGTAYEQYF. The whole variable domain, filled in from reference TRBV2 and TRBJ2-7, reads EPEVTQTPSHQVTQMGQEVILRCVPISNHLYFYWYRQILGQKVEFLVSFYNNEISEKSEIFDDQFSVERPDGSNFTLKIRSTKLEDSAMYFCASLGTAYEQYFGPGTRLTVT.